This is a list of T cell receptor beta chains from one sample in a study of post-analysis software for immune sequencing data. TCRdb independently ran MiXCR on the PCR reads; one entry per CDR3 protein. This table holds around 700,000 distinct CDR3 sequences, roughly three fifths found once. Sequencing used blood. These receptors originate from a girl aged 2 to 10 with multiple sclerosis. CDR3s include the opening cysteine and the closing phenylalanine or tryptophan.

J gene,V gene,CDR3 protein
TRBJ1-2,TRBV2,CASNRDRDESGYTF
TRBJ2-3,TRBV20-1,CSAQGGSGGSARDTQYF
TRBJ2-1,TRBV29-1,CSVEGRSSYNEQFF
TRBJ2-7,TRBV6-2/TRBV6-3,CASGQAGVHEQYF
TRBJ2-1,TRBV14,CASSQDRDSSYNEQFF
TRBJ1-2,TRBV20-1,CSATPAGDYGYTF
TRBJ2-7,TRBV20-1,CSARRLRSRYEEQYF
TRBJ2-7,TRBV12-3/TRBV12-4,CASSWTGDYEQYF
TRBJ1-6,TRBV4-3,CASSQVDRGRSPLHF
TRBJ1-2,TRBV12-3/TRBV12-4,CASSEQGARGYTF
TRBJ2-1,TRBV4-1,CASSLSGTSGYNEQFF
TRBJ2-7,TRBV12-3/TRBV12-4,CASRPRISGYEQYF
-,TRBV28,CASSFRSSGSDEQYF
TRBJ1-2,TRBV4-1,CASRETATGNYGYTF
TRBJ2-1,TRBV4-3,CASRPGQGANEQFF
TRBJ1-2,TRBV5-1,CASSGPTGQAGGYTF
TRBJ2-1,TRBV12-3/TRBV12-4,CASSQTGYEFF
TRBJ1-4,TRBV5-5,CASSLDGVSVEKLFF
TRBJ2-7,TRBV5-1,CASSFTGDEQYF
TRBJ2-3,TRBV12-3/TRBV12-4,CASSGLAGALTDTQYF
TRBJ2-1,TRBV11-3,CASSLGEDRINEQFF
TRBJ2-7,TRBV11-2,CASSSDRGNYYEQYF
TRBJ2-5,TRBV11-2,CASSLVWASGKETQYF
TRBJ2-3,TRBV4-2,CASSQKRGGTDTQYF
TRBJ1-1,TRBV15,CATSRDLQGPEAFF
TRBJ2-1,TRBV7-3,CASSLFTGGIDEQFF
TRBJ2-5,TRBV29-1,CSVNGQDSPQHQETQYF
TRBJ2-7,TRBV11-2,CASSLVVGGGGLSYEQYF
TRBJ2-1,TRBV7-2,CASSLSGRDRRPNEQFF
TRBJ2-7,TRBV20-1,CSAREAEYEQYF
TRBJ2-1,TRBV3-1,CASSRRRTSGSYNEQFF